Listed below are T cell receptor beta chains from one sample, sequenced in a study of cytomegalovirus exposure and HLA in healthy donors. The method was immunoSEQ multiplex PCR; TCRdb's version includes in-frame clones alone and lacks a portion of them. The sample includes 130,000 to 150,000 clones, roughly 80% of them seen just once. The specimen was PBMCs. These receptors came from a man aged 40-49 years in good health and CMV-seropositive. Both conserved end residues are part of each CDR3. D genes are given only for firm matches. Clone sizes are given selectively: once, few, many, or a class where the clone is expanded.

abundance: .
d_gene: .
v_gene: TRBV7-2
j_gene: TRBJ1-5
CDR3nt: TGTGCCAGCAGCTCCGAGGGTATAGGTCAGCCCCAGCATTTT
CDR3aa: CASSSEGIGQPQHF

abundance: .
d_gene: .
v_gene: TRBV19
j_gene: TRBJ2-2
CDR3nt: TGTGCCAGTATCGGAAACAGGGTGGCCGGGGAGCTGTTTTTT
CDR3aa: CASIGNRVAGELFF

abundance: .
d_gene: TRBD2
v_gene: TRBV7-9
j_gene: TRBJ2-4
CDR3nt: TGTGCCAGCAGCTTGGGACTAGGCCTAAACATTCAGTACTTC
CDR3aa: CASSLGLGLNIQYF

abundance: .
d_gene: TRBD1
v_gene: TRBV2
j_gene: TRBJ1-2
CDR3nt: TGTGCCAGCAGTGACGACAGGGGGTCTAACTATGGCTACACCTTC
CDR3aa: CASSDDRGSNYGYTF

abundance: .
d_gene: TRBD1
v_gene: TRBV29-1
j_gene: TRBJ2-5
CDR3nt: TGCAGCGTTGGGGGGACAGAGGAGACCCAGTACTTC
CDR3aa: CSVGGTEETQYF

abundance: .
d_gene: TRBD2
v_gene: TRBV2
j_gene: TRBJ2-5
CDR3nt: TGTGCCAGCAGTGTCGGGGGGAACCAAGAGACCCAGTACTTC
CDR3aa: CASSVGGNQETQYF

abundance: .
d_gene: TRBD2
v_gene: TRBV27
j_gene: TRBJ2-7
CDR3nt: TGTGCCAGCAGGGACCATCTAGCGGGAGGTGGCGAGCAGTACTTC
CDR3aa: CASRDHLAGGGEQYF

abundance: .
d_gene: TRBD2
v_gene: TRBV4-1
j_gene: TRBJ2-7
CDR3nt: TGCGCCAGCAGCCAAGCGGGAGCGGGAGGGTCCTACGAGCAGTACTTC
CDR3aa: CASSQAGAGGSYEQYF

abundance: .
d_gene: TRBD1
v_gene: TRBV30
j_gene: TRBJ1-4
CDR3nt: TGTGCCTCGGACAGGGGGCATGAAAAACTGTTTTTT
CDR3aa: CASDRGHEKLFF

abundance: .
d_gene: TRBD1
v_gene: TRBV19
j_gene: TRBJ2-5
CDR3nt: TGTGCCAGTAGCCTAACAACCGGGACAGGGGGCCTCGGGACCCAGTACTTC
CDR3aa: CASSLTTGTGGLGTQYF

abundance: .
d_gene: .
v_gene: TRBV5-8
j_gene: TRBJ2-5
CDR3nt: TGTGCCAGCAGCGTACGGGAGACCCAGTACTTC
CDR3aa: CASSVRETQYF

abundance: once
d_gene: TRBD2
v_gene: TRBV7-3
j_gene: TRBJ2-1
CDR3nt: TGTGCCAGCAGCTTACCGGGACTAGCGGGAAAGAATGAGCAGTTCTTC
CDR3aa: CASSLPGLAGKNEQFF

abundance: .
d_gene: TRBD2
v_gene: TRBV27
j_gene: TRBJ2-1
CDR3nt: TGTGCCAGCAGTTTTGGGGGGGTATCGAGAGAGCTTTTCTTC
CDR3aa: CASSFGGVSRELFF

abundance: .
d_gene: .
v_gene: TRBV2
j_gene: TRBJ2-3
CDR3nt: TGTGCCAGCAGTGAATCCCGTCCCACAGATACGCAGTATTTT
CDR3aa: CASSESRPTDTQYF

abundance: .
d_gene: .
v_gene: TRBV5-1
j_gene: TRBJ2-1
CDR3nt: TGCGCCAGCAGCTCGTTACTAGGAAATGAGCAGTTCTTC
CDR3aa: CASSSLLGNEQFF

abundance: .
d_gene: TRBD2
v_gene: TRBV7-3
j_gene: TRBJ2-1
CDR3nt: TGTGCCAGCAGCTTTTTAGCGGGATCCATCTACAATGAGCAGTTCTTC
CDR3aa: CASSFLAGSIYNEQFF

abundance: .
d_gene: .
v_gene: TRBV2
j_gene: TRBJ1-6
CDR3nt: TGTGCCAGCAGGCCGAGAGCGAGCTCGCTTAAAAATTCACCCCTCCACTTT
CDR3aa: CASRPRASSLKNSPLHF

abundance: .
d_gene: TRBD2
v_gene: TRBV4-2
j_gene: TRBJ2-3
CDR3nt: TGTGCCAGCAGCCAAGGACCCGCGGGAGGGCCTTCAGATACGCAGTATTTT
CDR3aa: CASSQGPAGGPSDTQYF

abundance: .
d_gene: TRBD1
v_gene: TRBV27
j_gene: TRBJ2-1
CDR3nt: TGTGCCAGCAGGGGACAGGGTACCCACAATGAGCAGTTCTTC
CDR3aa: CASRGQGTHNEQFF

abundance: .
d_gene: .
v_gene: TRBV4-3
j_gene: TRBJ1-1
CDR3nt: TGCGCCAGCAGCCAAGAACAGGGTGTGACTGAAGCTTTCTTT
CDR3aa: CASSQEQGVTEAFF

abundance: .
d_gene: TRBD2
v_gene: TRBV7-3
j_gene: TRBJ2-1
CDR3nt: TGTGCCAGCAGCTTAGAGGGAGCGGGGTCCTACAATGAGCAGTTCTTC
CDR3aa: CASSLEGAGSYNEQFF

abundance: .
d_gene: TRBD1
v_gene: TRBV4-1
j_gene: TRBJ2-5
CDR3nt: TGCGCCAGCAGCCCAGTGCCCGGGACAGAGTACCAAGAGACCCAGTACTTC
CDR3aa: CASSPVPGTEYQETQYF

abundance: .
d_gene: TRBD1
v_gene: TRBV9
j_gene: TRBJ2-3
CDR3nt: TGTGCCAGCAGCGGAGGGACAGCCTCTACTAGCACAGATACGCAGTATTTT
CDR3aa: CASSGGTASTSTDTQYF

abundance: .
d_gene: .
v_gene: TRBV9
j_gene: TRBJ2-7
CDR3nt: TGTGCCAGCAGCGTTGGGAGCTCCTACGAGCAGTACTTC
CDR3aa: CASSVGSSYEQYF

abundance: .
d_gene: .
v_gene: TRBV5-1
j_gene: TRBJ2-7
CDR3nt: TGCGCCAGCAGCTTGGGTACGGCAATCTACGGAGACGAGCAGTACTTC
CDR3aa: CASSLGTAIYGDEQYF

abundance: .
d_gene: TRBD1
v_gene: TRBV30
j_gene: TRBJ1-4
CDR3nt: TGTGCCTGCCCCAGGGGGCCATCTAATGAAAAACTGTTTTTT
CDR3aa: CACPRGPSNEKLFF

abundance: .
d_gene: TRBD1
v_gene: TRBV5-1
j_gene: TRBJ1-1
CDR3nt: TGCGCCAGCAGCTTCCGGGACAGGGGGCGCGGTAAAAACACTGAAGCTTTCTTT
CDR3aa: CASSFRDRGRGKNTEAFF

abundance: .
d_gene: TRBD2
v_gene: TRBV9
j_gene: TRBJ2-3
CDR3nt: TGTGCCAGCAGCGTAGTAACGGGGGGGCCTGTAGATACGCAGTATTTT
CDR3aa: CASSVVTGGPVDTQYF

abundance: few
d_gene: .
v_gene: TRBV6-5
j_gene: TRBJ2-1
CDR3nt: TGTGCCAGCAGTTACCTGGACAGCTACAATGAGCAGTTCTTC
CDR3aa: CASSYLDSYNEQFF

abundance: .
d_gene: .
v_gene: TRBV9
j_gene: TRBJ2-7
CDR3nt: TGTGCCAGCAGCCTCGGGAGTGGGGAGCAGTACTTC
CDR3aa: CASSLGSGEQYF

abundance: once
d_gene: .
v_gene: TRBV5-1
j_gene: TRBJ2-6
CDR3nt: TGCGCCAGCAGCTTGAGGGGATCCTCTGGGGCCAACGTCCTGACTTTC
CDR3aa: CASSLRGSSGANVLTF

abundance: .
d_gene: .
v_gene: TRBV19
j_gene: TRBJ2-1
CDR3nt: TGTGCCAGTACCATGCGGACAAACCTCTACAATGAGCAGTTCTTC
CDR3aa: CASTMRTNLYNEQFF

abundance: .
d_gene: TRBD1
v_gene: TRBV5-1
j_gene: TRBJ1-4
CDR3nt: TGCGCCAGCAGTAAAGGAGGACAGGGTAATGAAAAACTGTTTTTT
CDR3aa: CASSKGGQGNEKLFF

abundance: .
d_gene: TRBD1
v_gene: TRBV5-4
j_gene: TRBJ1-6
CDR3nt: TGTGCCACCCGGGGACAGGGAAATTCACCCCTCCACTTT
CDR3aa: CATRGQGNSPLHF

abundance: .
d_gene: TRBD2
v_gene: TRBV9
j_gene: TRBJ2-1
CDR3nt: TGTGCCAGCAGCGTAGCAGTCGGACTAGCGGTTAGGAGCTCCTACAATGAGCAGTTCTTC
CDR3aa: CASSVAVGLAVRSSYNEQFF

abundance: .
d_gene: TRBD1
v_gene: TRBV5-1
j_gene: TRBJ2-2
CDR3nt: TGCGCCAGCGGGACAGGGAACACCGGGGAGCTGTTTTTT
CDR3aa: CASGTGNTGELFF

abundance: .
d_gene: .
v_gene: TRBV4-3
j_gene: TRBJ2-1
CDR3nt: TGCGCCAGCAGCCAAGAGTCGGCTAGCCGGGGAATGCGGAATGAGCAGTTCTTC
CDR3aa: CASSQESASRGMRNEQFF

abundance: .
d_gene: TRBD2
v_gene: TRBV7-6
j_gene: TRBJ2-7
CDR3nt: TGTGCCAGCAGCTTAGGGGCGGGACTAGCGGGAGGGCCGACCAGCGAGCAGTACTTC
CDR3aa: CASSLGAGLAGGPTSEQYF

abundance: .
d_gene: .
v_gene: TRBV6-6
j_gene: TRBJ2-2
CDR3nt: TGTGCCAGCCGGGACTCTGACACCGGGGAGCTGTTTTTT
CDR3aa: CASRDSDTGELFF

abundance: .
d_gene: TRBD2
v_gene: TRBV11-2
j_gene: TRBJ2-7
CDR3nt: TGTGCCAGCAGCTTAGGTTCTAGCGGGCCTTACTACGAGCAGTACTTC
CDR3aa: CASSLGSSGPYYEQYF

abundance: .
d_gene: TRBD1
v_gene: TRBV4-3
j_gene: TRBJ2-7
CDR3nt: TGCGCCAGCAGCGGGGGAACAGGGGGCAGCTACGAGCAGTACTTC
CDR3aa: CASSGGTGGSYEQYF

abundance: .
d_gene: .
v_gene: TRBV19
j_gene: TRBJ1-2
CDR3nt: TGTGCCAGTAGGCGAGCCCGACAGATGAACTATGGCTACACCTTC
CDR3aa: CASRRARQMNYGYTF

abundance: few
d_gene: TRBD1
v_gene: TRBV7-2
j_gene: TRBJ1-4
CDR3nt: TGTGCCAGCAGCTCAACAGGGGCAACTAATGAAAAACTGTTTTTT
CDR3aa: CASSSTGATNEKLFF

abundance: .
d_gene: .
v_gene: TRBV5-1
j_gene: TRBJ1-3
CDR3nt: TGCGCCAGCAGCCTGGGGGCAGGGGGAAACACCATATATTTT
CDR3aa: CASSLGAGGNTIYF

abundance: .
d_gene: .
v_gene: TRBV5-1
j_gene: TRBJ1-1
CDR3nt: TGCGCCAGCAGCTTGGATTCCAACAAGAACACTGAAGCTTTCTTT
CDR3aa: CASSLDSNKNTEAFF

abundance: .
d_gene: TRBD2
v_gene: TRBV5-1
j_gene: TRBJ2-7
CDR3nt: TGCGCCAGCAGCCGGGCCCGGGGGGAGACCAACGAGCAGTACTTC
CDR3aa: CASSRARGETNEQYF

abundance: once
d_gene: TRBD1
v_gene: TRBV5-3
j_gene: TRBJ1-1
CDR3nt: TGTGCCAGAAGCCCTACCGGACAGGGGGCGATTCTGAACACTGAAGCTTTCTTT
CDR3aa: CARSPTGQGAILNTEAFF

abundance: once
d_gene: .
v_gene: TRBV5-1
j_gene: TRBJ2-3
CDR3nt: TGCGCCAGCAGCTTGGGGCAGACAACAGATACGCAGTATTTT
CDR3aa: CASSLGQTTDTQYF

abundance: .
d_gene: .
v_gene: TRBV7-2
j_gene: TRBJ2-7
CDR3nt: TGTGCCAGCAGCCCCACAGGGTCCTACGAGCAGTACTTC
CDR3aa: CASSPTGSYEQYF

abundance: .
d_gene: TRBD1
v_gene: TRBV12-5
j_gene: TRBJ2-7
CDR3nt: TGTGCTAGTGGTTTGGTGATTGGGACAGGGGGCCACGAGCAGTACTTC
CDR3aa: CASGLVIGTGGHEQYF

abundance: .
d_gene: .
v_gene: TRBV27
j_gene: TRBJ1-2
CDR3nt: TGTGCCAGCAGTCCTCGAGTGGACAACTATGACGGCTACACCTTC
CDR3aa: CASSPRVDNYDGYTF

abundance: .
d_gene: .
v_gene: TRBV7-9
j_gene: TRBJ1-1
CDR3nt: TGTGCCAGCAGCTTGACCCCCCCGAGGACTGAAGCTTTCTTT
CDR3aa: CASSLTPPRTEAFF

abundance: .
d_gene: TRBD1
v_gene: TRBV7-9
j_gene: TRBJ1-2
CDR3nt: TGTGCCAGCAGCAAATTTACACGGGACAGAGGCTATGGCTACACCTTC
CDR3aa: CASSKFTRDRGYGYTF

abundance: .
d_gene: TRBD2
v_gene: TRBV7-8
j_gene: TRBJ2-1
CDR3nt: TGTGCCAGCAGCCCTAGCGGGACGGTTCATGAGCAGTTCTTC
CDR3aa: CASSPSGTVHEQFF

abundance: .
d_gene: .
v_gene: TRBV10-3
j_gene: TRBJ1-5
CDR3nt: TGTGCCATCAGTGTCGGGGGAGCCAATCAGCCCCAGCATTTT
CDR3aa: CAISVGGANQPQHF

abundance: few
d_gene: TRBD2
v_gene: TRBV18
j_gene: TRBJ2-1
CDR3nt: TGTGCCAGCTCACCACCCAGCGGGGGATACAATGAGCAGTTCTTC
CDR3aa: CASSPPSGGYNEQFF